Shown below are 32 T cell receptor beta chains from a single sample sequenced in a study of shared clonotypes between healthy human individuals. Using immunoSEQ multiplex PCR, the repertoire was profiled, and TCRdb retains in-frame clones only, with some absent. The table has 550,000 to 600,000 clones, 95% to 98% seen once; the top ten hold 0.3%. CD45RO-negative, CCR7-selected cells formed the naive CD8 fraction, which excluded terminally differentiated effector memory CD45RA+ cells. The source material was naive CD8+ T cells sorted from blood. Receptors originate from a young man in good health.

This sequence joins TRBV27 and TRBJ2-5, with D tentatively TRBD1 or TRBD2 (5 bases each). From germline, CDR1 is MNHEY and CDR2 SMNVEV (reference sequence). The CDR3 is 13 amino acids. The ends were cut back, 2 bases at V and 5 bases at J, with 9 bases in the middle. The CDR3 nucleotides are TGTGCCAGCAGTTTAGGCGAGGGGGAGACCCAGTACTTC. Encoded protein: CASSLGEGETQYF.

J is TRBJ2-1 and V is TRBV6-5; D call uncertain. Deletions cut 5 bases from V and 7 bases from J, with 9 bases between. This CDR3 region has 12 residues. Germline values: CDR1 MNHEY, CDR2 SVGAGI. As DNA, the CDR3 is TGTGCCAGCAGTGATAGTTTTAATGAGCAGTTCTTC. This encodes CASSDSFNEQFF.

This rearrangement joins TRBV28 to TRBJ2-1, with 13 bases that match TRBD2. The CDR3 contains 16 residues. CDR1 and CDR2 from the germline V gene are MDHEN and SYDVKM. With 6 bases clipped from V and 8 bases from J, the junction kept 10 bases outside the gene matches. CDR3 loop: CASRGLAGSQSDEQFF. The CDR3 DNA is TGTGCCAGCAGGGGACTAGCGGGATCCCAAAGCGATGAGCAGTTCTTC.

The chain is built from TRBV5-8 and TRBJ2-1, with D perhaps assigned TRBD1 or TRBD2 (5 bases each). CDR1 and CDR2 (germline): SGHTS, YDEGEE. Deletions cut 5 bases from V and 10 bases from J, with 16 bases between. The CDR3 length is 13 residues. The CDR3 here is CASRGELIDEQFF. CDR3 nucleotides: TGTGCCAGCAGGGGGGAACTAATTGACGAGCAGTTCTTC. The entire variable domain, with the rest obtained from reference TRBV5-8 and TRBJ2-1, is as follows: EAGVTQSPTHLIKTRGQQATLRCSPISGHTSVYWYQQALGLGLQFLLWYDEGEERNRGNFPPRFSGRQFPNYSSELNVNALELEDSALYLCASRGELIDEQFFGPGTRLTVL.

This chain connects TRBV11-2 to TRBJ1-1; no definite D call. V was clipped by 0 bases and J by 5 bases, with 13 bases between them. The CDR3 has 15 residues. Germline V gene sequence: CDR1 SGHAT, CDR2 FQNNGV. CDR3 loop: CASSLDPDLVTEAFF. For the CDR3, the DNA is TGTGCCAGCAGCTTAGATCCGGATTTGGTGACTGAAGCTTTCTTT.

The J gene is TRBJ2-2, the V gene TRBV7-9; 10 bases map to TRBD2. The CDR3 is made up of 16 amino acids. The junction had 5 bases not matched to a gene; V was cut back by 5 bases and J by 2 bases. Looked up from germline, CDR1 is SEHNR and CDR2 is FQNEAQ (reference sequence). CDR3 bases: TGTGCCAGCAGCACCACTAGCGGGACTAACACCGGGGAGCTGTTTTTT. Protein product: CASSTTSGTNTGELFF.

The chain uses TRBV2 and TRBJ1-5; 10 nucleotides align to TRBD1. The CDR3 runs 17 residues. Germline values: CDR1 SNHLY, CDR2 FYNNEI. V lost 6 bases, J lost 0 bases, and 8 bases stayed unmatched. The DNA of the CDR3 is TGTGCCAGCAGAGCCGGGACAGGGGTTTATAGCAATCAGCCCCAGCATTTT. This codes for CASRAGTGVYSNQPQHF.

The genes are TRBV4-1 and TRBJ2-1, with D possibly matching TRBD1 (6 bases). Trimming left V 3 bases short and J 6 bases short, with 21 bases between. Looked up from germline, CDR1 is MGHRA and CDR2 is YSYEKL. The CDR3 spans 17 residues. The CDR3 is CASSHMMDSDRTNEQFF. The CDR3 DNA sequence: TGCGCCAGCAGCCACATGATGGACAGCGACCGTACCAATGAGCAGTTCTTC.

The rearrangement links TRBV13 to TRBJ2-1; D uncertain. The CDR3 consists of 12 residues. Trimming left V 4 bases short and J 15 bases short, with 16 bases between. Per germline, CDR1 PRHDT and CDR2 FYEKMQ (reference sequence). For the CDR3, the DNA is TGTGCCAGCAGCTCAAACCCCTCCGGACCGTTCTTC. Translating gives CASSSNPSGPFF. Full variable domain (rest looked up from reference TRBV13 and TRBJ2-1): AAGVIQSPRHLIKEKRETATLKCYPIPRHDTVYWYQQGPGQDPQFLISFYEKMQSDKGSIPDRFSAQQFSDYHSELNMSSLELGDSALYFCASSSNPSGPFFGPGTRLTVL.

The V and J genes are TRBV28 and TRBJ1-5; D is possibly TRBD1 (6 bases). Germline-derived CDR1 and CDR2 are MDHEN and SYDVKM. The CDR3 loop spans 15 amino acids. The V and J ends lost 8 bases and 2 bases respectively, with 16 bases between them. The CDR3 sequence: CASYGTPGGNQPQHF. The DNA of the CDR3 is TGTGCCAGCTATGGGACACCCGGGGGCAATCAGCCCCAGCATTTT.

The V gene is TRBV11-2, the J gene TRBJ2-7, with TRBD1 identical over 7 bases. V gave up 3 bases and J gave up 6 bases; unmatched junction bases: 20. Per the germline V gene, CDR1 is SGHAT and CDR2 is FQNNGV. This CDR3 is built from 18 residues. This CDR3 reads CASSFARSPGQMPGEQYF. The CDR3 nucleotides read TGTGCCAGCAGCTTCGCGAGAAGTCCGGGACAGATGCCCGGCGAGCAGTACTTC.

The V gene is TRBV6-6, the J gene TRBJ2-3; the D gene is possibly TRBD2 (5 bases). Per germline, CDR1 MNHNY and CDR2 SVGAGI (reference sequence). The CDR3 covers 15 residues. V was shortened by 1 base and J by 6 bases, with 14 bases between the two germline ends. CDR3 region: CASSYWQRGVDTQYF. CDR3 nucleotides: TGTGCCAGCAGTTACTGGCAACGGGGTGTCGATACGCAGTATTTT.

V is TRBV7-9 and J is TRBJ2-1; TRBD1 aligns across 7 bases. The CDR3 length is 17 residues. V trimming: 1 base; J trimming: 1 base; junction bases outside the gene matches: 7. CDR1 is SEHNR, CDR2 FQNEAQ, per germline (reference sequence). For the CDR3, the DNA is TGTGCCAGCAGCTTAGGGGTTGCAGGGGGTTCCTACAATGAGCAGTTCTTC. This gives the protein CASSLGVAGGSYNEQFF.

In its sample, this clone was seen once. The V gene is TRBV4-2, the J gene TRBJ1-1, with TRBD1 as a possible D gene (5 bases). CDR1 and CDR2 from the germline V gene are LGHNA and YNFKEQ. V gave up 6 bases and J gave up 5 bases, with 10 bases separating them. The CDR3 extends over 12 amino acids. The chain's CDR3 is CASRDSGTEAFF. In nucleotides, the CDR3 is TGTGCCAGCAGAGACTCAGGGACTGAAGCTTTCTTT.

Regarding this clone: At the DNA level, this CDR3 is encoded by other sequences in the same sample as well. CDR3 region: CASRTGSTDTQYF. CDR3 in DNA: TGTGCCAGCAGGACAGGGAGCACAGATACGCAGTATTTT. This rearrangement joins TRBV6-5 to TRBJ2-3, with 7 bases fitting TRBD1. Germline CDR1 reads MNHEY; CDR2 reads SVGAGI. The CDR3 totals 13 residues. J was trimmed by 0 bases and V by 6 bases; bases with no gene match: 0.

J is TRBJ2-7 and V is TRBV29-1; the D gene is possibly TRBD1 (6 bases). The V gene lost 6 bases and the J gene lost 6 bases, with 12 bases spanning the gap. The CDR3 is 11 amino acids. Germline V gives CDR1 SQVTM, CDR2 ANQGSEA. The CDR3 region has the DNA TGCAGCGTCGTCTTCAGGGGCGAGCAGTACTTC. Protein product: CSVVFRGEQYF.

The chain recombines TRBV11-3 with TRBJ2-1, with TRBD2 identical over 11 bases. This CDR3 contains 13 residues. Per germline, CDR1 SGHNT and CDR2 YENEEA. V lost 5 bases and J lost 12; bases outside the gene matches: 6. The CDR3 protein is CASSPGTSGVQFF. CDR3 DNA: TGTGCCAGCAGCCCCGGGACTAGCGGAGTGCAGTTCTTC.

This clone is a singleton in its sample. The chain has TRBV9 and TRBJ2-7; D gene uncertain. With 4 bases removed from V and 4 bases from J, the gap between germline ends came to 18 bases. This CDR3 is built from 15 residues. Per germline, CDR1 SGDLS and CDR2 YYNGEE. CDR3 in amino acids: CASSPNMVVGYEQYF. The CDR3 DNA sequence: TGTGCCAGCAGCCCGAATATGGTGGTTGGGTACGAGCAGTACTTC.

The chain employs TRBV5-5 and TRBJ2-3; D is tentatively TRBD1 or TRBD2 (5 bases each). The CDR3 extends over 14 amino acids. Germline CDR1 SGHKS, CDR2 YYEKEE (reference sequence). Trimming cost V 2 bases and J 1 base, with 8 bases left between them. For the CDR3, the DNA is TGTGCCAGCAGCTTCCGGGACGGCACAGATACGCAGTATTTT. Translated: CASSFRDGTDTQYF.

In this sample, this clone turned up once. V is TRBV7-9 and J is TRBJ2-7, with D hard to call. Between the trimmed V and J ends, which lost 1 base and 3 bases, there was a span of 7 bases. In germline, CDR1 is SEHNR, CDR2 FQNEAQ (reference sequence). The CDR3 covers 13 residues. CDR3 amino acids: CASSLGPVYEQYF. The CDR3 bases are TGTGCCAGCAGCTTAGGGCCGGTCTACGAGCAGTACTTC. Combining the CDR3 with reference TRBV7-9 and TRBJ2-7 gives the whole variable domain DTGVSQNPRHKITKRGQNVTFRCDPISEHNRLYWYRQTLGQGPEFLTYFQNEAQLEKSRLLSDRFSAERPKGSFSTLEIQRTEQGDSAMYLCASSLGPVYEQYFGPGTRLTVT.

J is TRBJ2-7 and V is TRBV6-1; 8 nucleotides match TRBD1. The junction had 9 bases not matched to a gene; V was cut back by 4 bases and J by 1 base. CDR3 length: 16 amino acids. CDR1 is MNHNS, CDR2 SASEGT, per germline. The CDR3 sequence is CASSGRTGTSSYEQYF. The CDR3 DNA sequence: TGTGCCAGCAGTGGGCGGACAGGGACTTCATCCTACGAGCAGTACTTC.

V usage is TRBV30 and J usage is TRBJ1-3; D ambiguous. CDR3 length: 15 residues. Germline CDR1 and CDR2: GTSNPN and SVGIG (reference sequence). Trimming removed 0 bases from V and 0 bases from J, with 9 bases in between. The CDR3 spells CAWSVWRNSGNTIYF. As DNA, the CDR3 is TGTGCCTGGAGTGTTTGGCGGAACTCTGGAAACACCATATATTTT.

V gene TRBV14 combines with J gene TRBJ2-1; 7 nucleotides agree with TRBD1. In germline, CDR1 is SGHDN, CDR2 FVKESK. The CDR3 extends over 13 amino acids. The J segment lost 8 bases and the V segment lost 4 bases, leaving 5 bases of the junction unmatched. For the CDR3, the DNA is TGTGCCAGCAGCCCTGACCAGGGGGATGAGCAGTTCTTC. This codes for CASSPDQGDEQFF.

This chain links TRBV7-9 with TRBJ2-7; 12 bases match TRBD2. CDR3 size: 15 residues. The ends lost 4 bases at V and 2 bases at J; junction bases unmatched: 3. Germline lookup yields CDR1 SEHNR and CDR2 FQNEAQ (reference sequence). CDR3 sequence reads: CASSSTSGRTYEQYF. The DNA for the CDR3 is TGTGCCAGCAGCTCCACTAGCGGGAGGACCTACGAGCAGTACTTC.

This clone came up once. V and J are TRBV27 and TRBJ2-1; TRBD2 is a possible D gene (6 bases). The V end was cut by 4 bases, the J end by 2 bases, with 15 bases between. The CDR3 totals 16 residues. Per germline, CDR1 MNHEY and CDR2 SMNVEV (reference sequence). The CDR3 DNA follows: TGTGCCAGCAGTTCCCGACTAGTGCCTGCCTACAATGAGCAGTTCTTC. It encodes CASSSRLVPAYNEQFF.

This clone was seen a single time. The chain recombines TRBV7-9 with TRBJ2-7, with D uncertain. Germline loops: CDR1 SEHNR, CDR2 FQNEAQ (reference sequence). CDR3 length: 14 residues. Trimming left V 5 bases short and J 4 bases short, with 15 bases between. The chain's CDR3 is CASSPTSDGYEQYF. For the CDR3, the DNA is TGTGCCAGCAGCCCAACATCAGATGGGTACGAGCAGTACTTC. Together with reference TRBV7-9 and TRBJ2-7, the CDR3 gives the full variable domain: DTGVSQNPRHKITKRGQNVTFRCDPISEHNRLYWYRQTLGQGPEFLTYFQNEAQLEKSRLLSDRFSAERPKGSFSTLEIQRTEQGDSAMYLCASSPTSDGYEQYFGPGTRLTVT.

The V call is TRBV5-1, the J call TRBJ2-4; 11 bases agree with TRBD1. With 4 bases clipped from V and 8 bases from J, the junction kept 8 bases outside the gene matches. CDR3 length equals 15 residues. The germline V gene has CDR1 SGHRS and CDR2 YFSETQ. CDR3 sequence reads: CASSLGTGGGDIQYF. DNA for the CDR3: TGCGCCAGCAGCCTGGGGACAGGGGGTGGTGACATTCAGTACTTC.

This sequence joins TRBV11-2 and TRBJ2-7; D is perhaps TRBD1 (5 bases). V was shortened by 4 bases and J by 2 bases, with 15 bases between the two germline ends. The germline gives CDR1 SGHAT, CDR2 FQNNGV. The CDR3 has 15 amino acids. The CDR3, as DNA: TGTGCCAGCAGCTCCCAGATAGGGGCAACCTACGAGCAGTACTTC. Translating gives CASSSQIGATYEQYF.

The V call is TRBV6-1, the J call TRBJ1-2, with D possibly matching TRBD1 (5 bases). The CDR3 covers 13 residues. Trimming shortened V by 3 bases and J by 5 bases, and 10 bases separated the two germline ends. Germline CDR1 is MNHNS and CDR2 is SASEGT. The CDR3 DNA follows: TGTGCCAGCAGTGACGGGACCCTTTATGGCTACACCTTC. As protein: CASSDGTLYGYTF.

This chain links TRBV5-1 with TRBJ1-3; D gene uncertain. V was shortened by 8 bases and J by 2 bases, with 5 bases between the two germline ends. CDR1 SGHRS and CDR2 YFSETQ come from the germline V gene. CDR3 length: 11 amino acids. The DNA of the CDR3 is TGCGCCAGTACGGCTGGAAACACCATATATTTT. Amino acid sequence: CASTAGNTIYF.

The chain has TRBV28 and TRBJ1-1; D is ambiguous. The CDR3 extends over 16 amino acids. The germline gives CDR1 MDHEN, CDR2 SYDVKM. Between the trimmed V and J ends, which lost 4 bases and 1 base, there was a span of 16 bases. CDR3 sequence: CASSSPNSGANTEAFF. The CDR3 nucleotides are TGTGCCAGCAGTTCGCCCAATAGCGGAGCGAACACTGAAGCTTTCTTT.

About this clone itself: The junction does not match germline at one end; this may be a read error. The chain couples TRBV9 to TRBJ1-5; 8 bases are shared with TRBD1. Germline assignment: CDR1 SGDLS and CDR2 YYNGEE. The CDR3 is 12 amino acids. Here the CDR3 DNA reads TGTGCCAGCAGCGTAGGAAGCCAGGGGGCTATTTTT. This translates into CASSVGSQGAIF. The variable domain in full, with the rest retrieved from reference TRBV9 and TRBJ1-5, is DSGVTQTPKHLITATGQRVTLRCSPRSGDLSVYWYQQSLDQGLQFLIQYYNGEERAKGNILERFSAQQFPDLHSELNLSSLELGDSALYFCASSVGSQGAIFGDGTRLSIL.